Below, one T cell receptor beta chain is given with its context. This clonotype was picked up many times. The target of this receptor is not known. The record has no base qualities; no much larger clone is one base away. The sample belongs to a study of T cell repertoires in cytomegalovirus infection (dated by TCRdb to the late 2010s). Study-wide context: Because public TCR beta signatures pointed to carriage of CMV infection together with the matching HLA type, the HLA type of each donor mattered for the analysis.

Summary of the overall study and its limitations: In both this cohort and an independent roughly 400-donor cohort, the cumulative frequency of public TCR beta family members distinguished carriers of CMV infection plus the relevant HLA type. The ex vivo response was dominated by HLA-C-restricted CMV-specific TCR beta clonotypes, which also provided the single most frequent clonotype in two of eight donors.

The sequencing machine was an Illumina HiSeq 1500. TCRdb reran the public reads through fastp at Q25 and MiXCR, keeping productive beta chains. One record per CDR3 amino acid sequence lists the most common genes and DNA. Present in this sample are approximately 76,000 distinct CDR3 sequences, about 3.8% of which were seen just once. The top ten clonotypes cover under 6% of the sample. The sequence came from a human donor in good health (CMV status not recorded). Some clones in this sample may be carry-over from other donors' samples. Sequenced input: PBMCs.

The DNA sequence follows: TGTGCCAGCAGCTTATTCAGGGATCAGCCCCAGCATTTT. This is translated as CASSLFRDQPQHF. The V gene is TRBV7-2 and the J gene is TRBJ1-5; the D region possibly corresponds to TRBD1 (5 bases align). Taken from the germline V gene, the CDR1 and CDR2 loops are SGHTA and FQGNSA. There are 13 amino acids in the CDR3, from cysteine to phenylalanine inclusive. The CDR3 DNA has 39 bases and is translated from base 1. Relative to germline, V is 2 bases shorter and J is 5 bases shorter, with 7 bases between their ends. Reference TRBV7-2 and TRBJ1-5 genes cover what lies past the CDR3, so the full variable domain is GAGVSQSPSNKVTEKGKDVELRCDPISGHTALYWYRQSLGQGLEFLIYFQGNSAPDKSGLPSDRFSAERTGGSVSTLTIQRTQQEDSAVYLCASSLFRDQPQHFGDGTRLSIL.